This TCR beta chain was found in a study of blood T cell repertoires in COVID-19. Background on the study: Sites across the United States, Italy and Spain contributed samples from acute and convalescent COVID-19. Sources were T cells, B-cell-depleted T cells, or PBMCs; the material itself was cDNA or gDNA.

In the original workflow: Researchers report that nucleated cell counts were estimated from reference gene primer amplification. Assay used: immunoSEQ multiplex PCR; TCRdb lists only in-frame clones, some missing. Clonal size and the V and J genes are those of that table, whereas D and trimming came from the DNA. The sample carries tens of thousands of clones, 75% to 90% recorded once. The trim removed 7 bases at V and 9 bases at J, leaving 6 bases unmatched. The CDR3 totals 13 residues. Germline V gene data show CDR1 as LNHDA and CDR2 as SQIVND (reference sequence). The sample comprised peripheral blood. This chain links TRBV19 with TRBJ1-6, with 7 bases matching TRBD1. The receptor's source is a woman older than 75 with acute or convalescent COVID-19. CDR3 sequence (DNA): TGTGCCAGTACCACAAACAGGGGTTCACCCCTCCACTTT. Translated, it gives CASTTNRGSPLHF.